The subject of this entry is one T cell receptor beta chain. Its antigen is unknown. The data belong to a study of a mutant IDH1 vaccine in newly diagnosed glioma. Background on the study: In weeks 1, 3, 5, 7, 11, 15, 19 and 23, patients were vaccinated. Vaccination started 4-6 weeks after radiotherapy alone, or with temozolomide cycles.

The V segment lost 5 bases and the J segment 0 bases; nucleotides outside the gene matches: 14. Germline V gives CDR1 MGHRA, CDR2 YSYEKL. The CDR3 consists of 18 residues. Stated time point: week 23, last vaccination. Every vaccine dose comprised 300 ug of mutant IDH1 20-mer peptide plus topical imiquimod. The assay was immunoSEQ multiplex PCR, and TCRdb's table has in-frame clones only and misses some. The data hold about 54,000 clones, with more than 75% observed a single time. The V call is TRBV4-1, the J call TRBJ2-7; 9 bases line up with TRBD2. This specimen was PBMCs, taken from a glioma patient whose treatment included an IDH1 peptide vaccine. The receptor comes from a man aged 35 to 55 with glioma. CDR3 nucleotides: TGCGCCAGCAGCGGAAGCGGCCTAGCGGGACCGACCTCCTACGAGCAGTACTTC. It is translated as CASSGSGLAGPTSYEQYF.